Below, 6 T cell receptor beta chains from the same sample are listed, as sequenced in a study of T cells in localized non-small cell lung cancer. The data were produced by immunoSEQ multiplex PCR, yet TCRdb's version contains in-frame clones alone and is incomplete. The sample carries tens of thousands of clones, about 86% recorded once. Sequencing was performed on peripheral blood, taken before any cancer treatment. These TCRs come from a man between 40 and 75 years old with stage I lung adenocarcinoma.

The chain joins TRBV5-1 to TRBJ2-5; D is unclear. The CDR3 covers 11 residues. CDR1 and CDR2 from the germline V gene are SGHRS and YFSETQ. Trimming cost V 4 bases and J 5 bases, with 6 bases left between them. The CDR3 DNA sequence: TGCGCCAGCAGCGAAGAGGAGACCCAGTACTTC. Amino acid sequence: CASSEEETQYF.

The V and J genes are TRBV28 and TRBJ2-7; 7 bases align to TRBD1. The V segment lost 0 bases and the J segment 4 bases; nucleotides outside the gene matches: 3. Germline V CDR1 and CDR2: MDHEN, SYDVKM. The CDR3 sequence is 14 residues long. The CDR3 sequence: CASSLWQGDYEQYF. The CDR3 region has the DNA TGTGCCAGCAGTTTATGGCAGGGGGATTACGAGCAGTACTTC.

In its sample, this clone was seen a few times. This same CDR3 is encoded by further DNA sequences in the sample. The chain carries TRBV11-2 and TRBJ2-6; D is undetermined. The ends were cut back, 0 bases at V and 4 bases at J, with 4 bases in the middle. Germline V gene data show CDR1 as SGHAT and CDR2 as FQNNGV. This CDR3 has 14 amino acids. The CDR3 protein is CASSLEPGANVLTF. In DNA form, the CDR3 reads TGTGCCAGCAGCTTAGAGCCCGGGGCCAACGTCCTGACTTTC. The full variable domain, completed using reference TRBV11-2 and TRBJ2-6, is EAGVAQSPRYKIIEKRQSVAFWCNPISGHATLYWYQQILGQGPKLLIQFQNNGVVDDSQLPKDRFSAERLKGVDSTLKIQPAKLEDSAVYLCASSLEPGANVLTFGAGSRLTVL.

This clone was found a few times. This sequence joins TRBV19 and TRBJ1-1; 7 bases are a match to TRBD1. V shed 6 bases, J shed 1 base, and the junction held 5 bases outside the gene matches. The CDR3 spans 14 residues. Germline CDR1 reads LNHDA; CDR2 reads SQIVND (reference sequence). CDR3 amino acids: CASSPQGSNTEAFF. The DNA for the CDR3 is TGTGCCAGTAGCCCACAGGGGTCGAACACTGAAGCTTTCTTT.

In its sample, this clone was seen once. The rearrangement uses TRBV27 and TRBJ2-7; the D call may be TRBD1 or TRBD2 (5 bases each). Trimming stripped 5 bases from V and 2 bases from J, with 13 bases between. This CDR3 spans 14 amino acids. Per the germline V gene, CDR1 is MNHEY and CDR2 is SMNVEV (reference sequence). This CDR3 reads CASSPGPRTYEQYF. In nucleotides, the CDR3 is TGTGCCAGCAGTCCGGGACCGAGAACCTACGAGCAGTACTTC.

This chain joins TRBV18 and TRBJ2-7, with TRBD1 identical over 10 bases. There are 13 residues in the CDR3. CDR1 is KGHSH, CDR2 LQKENI, per germline. V trimming: 8 bases; J trimming: 2 bases; junction bases outside the gene matches: 3. CDR3 region: CASRTGGTYEQYF. CDR3 bases: TGTGCCAGCCGGACAGGGGGTACCTACGAGCAGTACTTC.